This T cell receptor beta chain was captured in a study of identical twins. The cDNA had a unique molecular identifier and a template-switch universal primer site. Each CDR3 protein gets one entry after TCRdb re-called the 5' RACE reads with MiXCR. This sample has approximately 700,000 distinct CDR3 sequences; roughly 18% occur once, and the top ten carry roughly 14%. From germline, CDR1 is ENHRY and CDR2 SYGVKD. The V and J ends lost 6 bases and 2 bases, in that order; junction bases with no gene match: 6. There are 14 residues in the CDR3. These data were likewise used in another study, on T cells expressing NK-cell markers.

The chain employs TRBV10-3 and TRBJ2-7; 8 nucleotides align to TRBD1. Sequenced sample: PBMCs. The receptor was isolated from a woman under 30 in good health. The CDR3 region is CAIRETGVPYEQYF. The DNA for the CDR3 is TGTGCCATCAGGGAGACAGGGGTCCCCTACGAGCAGTACTTC.